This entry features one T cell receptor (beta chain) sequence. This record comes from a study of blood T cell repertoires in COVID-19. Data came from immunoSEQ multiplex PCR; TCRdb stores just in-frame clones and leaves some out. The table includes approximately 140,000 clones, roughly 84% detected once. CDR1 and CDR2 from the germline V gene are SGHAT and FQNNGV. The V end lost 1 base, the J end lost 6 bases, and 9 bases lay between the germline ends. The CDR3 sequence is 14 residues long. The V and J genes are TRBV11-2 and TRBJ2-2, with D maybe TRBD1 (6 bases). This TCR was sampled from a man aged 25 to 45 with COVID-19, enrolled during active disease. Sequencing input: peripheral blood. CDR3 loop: CASSLVWGPGELFF. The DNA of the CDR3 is TGTGCCAGCAGCTTAGTCTGGGGGCCCGGGGAGCTGTTTTTT.